The 8 T cell receptor beta chains below all came from one sample that was sequenced in a study of molecular identifiers for immune sequencing clone quantification. MiXCR, applied by TCRdb to the PCR reads, yields one record per CDR3 protein. The data contain nearly 8,500 distinct CDR3 sequences, around 33% of them singletons. Sequenced input: naive CD8+ T cells from blood, with Jurkat cell RNA spiked in. Subset meaning: FACS-sorted CD8+CD4-CCR7+CD45RA+ naive T cells. The receptors come from a human donor in good health. Some libraries in this study had Jurkat cell RNA spiked in.

By share, this clonotype ranks as medium-sized (0.01 to 0.1%). The chain recombines TRBV7-9 with TRBJ1-1; D uncertain. The CDR3 sequence is 14 residues long. Germline CDR1 is SEHNR and CDR2 is FQNEAQ (reference sequence). The V and J ends lost 0 bases and 6 bases respectively, with 11 bases between them. The CDR3 loop reads CASSLASTGAEAFF. DNA for the CDR3: TGTGCCAGCAGCTTAGCTTCCACCGGCGCTGAAGCTTTCTTT.

For this clonotype: This may be a read error, as it is one base from a much larger clone. The CDR3 carries no conserved terminal phenylalanine or tryptophan, so it likely arises from a read error. The chain is built from TRBV7-6 and TRBJ2-7; D ambiguous. CDR1 SGHVS and CDR2 FNYEAQ come from the germline V gene. V lost 5 bases and J 2 bases, leaving 7 bases between the germline ends. This CDR3 contains 12 residues. The CDR3 spells CASSPAPYEQYY. CDR3 sequence (DNA): TGTGCCAGCAGCCCGGCCCCCTACGAGCAGTACTAC.

The V gene is TRBV13, the J gene TRBJ2-2, with D unresolved. The germline CDR1 and CDR2 sequences are PRHDT and FYEKMQ (reference sequence). V shed 1 base and J shed 11 bases, with 8 bases lying between them. CDR3 length: 12 amino acids. CDR3 in amino acids: CASSLVVSELFF. The CDR3 coding sequence is TGTGCCAGCAGCTTAGTGGTGTCTGAGCTGTTTTTT.

The V gene is TRBV19, the J gene TRBJ2-1, with D possibly matching TRBD2 (6 bases). With 5 bases removed from V and 8 bases from J, the gap between germline ends came to 13 bases. CDR1 and CDR2 (germline): LNHDA, SQIVND (reference sequence). The CDR3 length is 13 residues. The CDR3 loop is CASSLASADEQFF. The CDR3 DNA is TGTGCCAGTAGTTTGGCTAGCGCGGATGAGCAGTTCTTC.

With regard to this clonotype: A much larger clonotype is one base distant, so this may be a read error. The chain couples TRBV7-9 to TRBJ2-7, with D possibly being TRBD1 or TRBD2 (5 bases each). This CDR3 has 15 residues. Germline V gene lookup returns CDR1 SEHNR and CDR2 FQNEAQ (reference sequence). With 4 bases removed from V and 0 bases from J, the gap between germline ends came to 13 bases. The CDR3 loop is CASSSGRGSSYEQYF. For the CDR3, the DNA is TGTGCCAGCAGCTCGGGACGGGGCAGCTCCTACGAGCAGTACTTC.

The J gene is TRBJ1-1, the V gene TRBV5-1; D not resolved. Trimming stripped 0 bases from V and 0 bases from J, with 9 bases between. The CDR3 covers 15 residues. Looked up from germline, CDR1 is SGHRS and CDR2 is YFSETQ. DNA for the CDR3: TGCGCCAGCAGCTTGGATCCGGTCTTGAACACTGAAGCTTTCTTT. It specifies CASSLDPVLNTEAFF.

The chain links TRBV28 to TRBJ2-1, with a possible D match to TRBD1 (7 bases). This CDR3 has 14 amino acids. Trimming took 8 bases from V and 9 from J, leaving 20 bases between them. Germline lookup yields CDR1 MDHEN and CDR2 SYDVKM. The chain's CDR3 is CASCGGGRKVEQFF. CDR3 bases: TGTGCCAGCTGTGGAGGGGGCCGGAAGGTTGAGCAGTTCTTC.

The chain is built from TRBV12-3 or TRBV12-4 and TRBJ2-3; 9 nucleotides align to TRBD2. The CDR3 is made up of 19 amino acids. V lost 7 bases and J lost 5; bases outside the gene matches: 22. CDR3 loop: CASTLRTSGPIGVGDTQYF. The CDR3 region has the DNA TGTGCCAGCACTCTTCGCACTAGCGGGCCGATCGGGGTGGGAGATACGCAGTATTTT.